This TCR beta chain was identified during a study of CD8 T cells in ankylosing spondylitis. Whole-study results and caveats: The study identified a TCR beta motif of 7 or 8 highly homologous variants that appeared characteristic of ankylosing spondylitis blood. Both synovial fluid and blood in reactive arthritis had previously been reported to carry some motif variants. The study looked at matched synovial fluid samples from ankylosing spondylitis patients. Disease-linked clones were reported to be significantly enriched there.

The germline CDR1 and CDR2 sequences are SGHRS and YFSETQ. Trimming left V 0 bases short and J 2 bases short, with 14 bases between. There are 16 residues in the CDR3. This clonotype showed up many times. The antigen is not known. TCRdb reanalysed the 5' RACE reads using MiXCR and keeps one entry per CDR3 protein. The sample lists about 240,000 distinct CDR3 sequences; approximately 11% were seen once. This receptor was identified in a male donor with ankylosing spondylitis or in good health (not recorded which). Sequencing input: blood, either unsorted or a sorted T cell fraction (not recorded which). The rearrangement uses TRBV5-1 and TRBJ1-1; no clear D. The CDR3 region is CASSLAGSNTNTEAFF. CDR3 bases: TGCGCCAGCAGCTTGGCCGGCAGCAACACAAACACTGAAGCTTTCTTT.